Reported below is one TCR beta chain. Its antigen remains unknown. This entry comes from a study of T cell responses to AZD1222 COVID-19 vaccine. Only in-frame clones appear in the TCRdb table, and some are missing; sequencing was by immunoSEQ multiplex PCR. The sample lists about 150,000 clones; roughly nine tenths were seen once. Study-wide results and limits: White British donors predominated, females outnumbered males, and clonal diversity was possibly underestimated. Samples come after the peak T cell response, not at day 14.

The CDR3 has 16 amino acids. Trimming removed 1 base from V and 3 bases from J, with 14 bases in between. The germline CDR1 and CDR2 sequences are LGHDT and YNNKEL (reference sequence). The chain links TRBV3-1 (or the pseudogene TRBV3-2) to TRBJ2-3, with D perhaps TRBD2 (6 bases). Sequencing used peripheral blood, obtained on day 0 of MenACWY control vaccination. This clonotype was obtained from an adult in good health. For the CDR3, the DNA is TGTGCCAGCAGCCAAGTTCGTGGGGGAGGAACAGATACGCAGTATTTT. This codes for CASSQVRGGGTDTQYF.